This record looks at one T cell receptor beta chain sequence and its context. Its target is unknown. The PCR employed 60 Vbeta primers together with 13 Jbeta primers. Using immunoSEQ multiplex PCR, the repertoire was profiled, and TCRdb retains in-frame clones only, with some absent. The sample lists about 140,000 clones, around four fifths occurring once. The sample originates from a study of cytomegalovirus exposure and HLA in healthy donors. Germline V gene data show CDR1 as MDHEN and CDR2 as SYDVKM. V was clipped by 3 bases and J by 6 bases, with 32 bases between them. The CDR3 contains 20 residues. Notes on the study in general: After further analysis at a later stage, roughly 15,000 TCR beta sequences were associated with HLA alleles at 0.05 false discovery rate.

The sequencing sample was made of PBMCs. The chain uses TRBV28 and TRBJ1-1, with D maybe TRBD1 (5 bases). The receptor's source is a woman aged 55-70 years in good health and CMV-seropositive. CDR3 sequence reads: CASSFKRGHIRGGLFSEAFF. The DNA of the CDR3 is TGTGCCAGCAGTTTTAAAAGAGGACACATAAGGGGTGGGTTGTTCTCTGAAGCTTTCTTT.